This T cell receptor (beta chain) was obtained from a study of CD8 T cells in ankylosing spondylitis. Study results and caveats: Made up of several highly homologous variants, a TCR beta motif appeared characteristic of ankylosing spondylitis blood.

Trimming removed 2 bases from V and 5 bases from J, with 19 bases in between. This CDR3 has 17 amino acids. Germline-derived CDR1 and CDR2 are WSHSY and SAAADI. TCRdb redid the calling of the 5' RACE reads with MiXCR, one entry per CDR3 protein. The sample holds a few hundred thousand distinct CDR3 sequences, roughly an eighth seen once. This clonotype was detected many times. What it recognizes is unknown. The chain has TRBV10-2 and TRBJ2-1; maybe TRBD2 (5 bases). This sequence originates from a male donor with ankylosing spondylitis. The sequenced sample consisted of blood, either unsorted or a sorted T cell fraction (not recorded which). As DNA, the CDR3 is TGCGCCAGCAGTGAGGTCTGGCGCGGAGGCTCGGACAATGAGCAGTTCTTC. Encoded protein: CASSEVWRGGSDNEQFF.